Below, 3 T cell receptor beta chains from the same sample are listed, as sequenced in a study of OX40 agonist ivuxolimab in advanced cancers. Profiled with immunoSEQ multiplex PCR; TCRdb holds only in-frame clones, not every one. The sample has about 50,000 clones, about nine tenths seen once; the top ten hold less than 7.5%. Material: CD4+ or CD8+ T cells sorted from blood, obtained in a trial of the OX40 agonist ivuxolimab. The receptors were sampled from an adult with an advanced solid tumor such as melanoma, head and neck, liver or kidney cancer.

This rearrangement joins TRBV6-6 to TRBJ2-7; TRBD2 matches 14 bases. This CDR3 has 15 residues. The germline CDR1 and CDR2 sequences are MNHNY and SVGAGI (reference sequence). The trim removed 5 bases at V and 5 bases at J, leaving 5 bases unmatched. The CDR3 loop reads CASSGGLAGGHEQYF. The DNA of the CDR3 is TGTGCCAGCAGTGGTGGACTAGCGGGGGGCCACGAGCAGTACTTC.

The chain is built from TRBV10-3 and TRBJ1-6, with TRBD1 identical over 12 bases. Losses at the gene ends were 0 bases for V and 5 bases for J; bases not matched to a gene: 14. CDR1 and CDR2 (germline): ENHRY, SYGVKD. The CDR3 is 21 residues long. In DNA, the CDR3 is TGTGCCATCAGTGAGTCGACGGGACAGGGGGCGAGGGAGAACCATAATTCACCCCTCCACTTT. Its translation is CAISESTGQGARENHNSPLHF.

In this sample, this clone turned up once. The chain has TRBV9 and TRBJ1-4; TRBD1 is a possible D gene (6 bases). The CDR3 length is 17 residues. Germline V gene data show CDR1 as SGDLS and CDR2 as YYNGEE. Trimming removed 4 bases at V and 3 bases at J, with 19 bases between. For the CDR3, the DNA is TGTGCCAGCAGCTTGGGGGCCCTAGGGGCTTCTAATGAAAAACTGTTTTTT. This gives the protein CASSLGALGASNEKLFF.